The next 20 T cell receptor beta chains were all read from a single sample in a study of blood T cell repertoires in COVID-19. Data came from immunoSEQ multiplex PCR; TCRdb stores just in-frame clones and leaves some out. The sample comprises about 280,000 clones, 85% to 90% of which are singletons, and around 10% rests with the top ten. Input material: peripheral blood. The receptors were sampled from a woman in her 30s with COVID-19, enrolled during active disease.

The CDR3 nucleotides read TGTGCCAGCAGTTGGGACAGGGGCTATGGCTACACCTTC. Translated, it gives CASSWDRGYGYTF. The rearrangement links TRBV6-2 or TRBV6-3 to TRBJ1-2, with 10 bases matching TRBD1. The J segment lost 4 bases and the V segment lost 4 bases, leaving 0 bases of the junction unmatched. The length of the CDR3 is 13 residues. Germline V CDR1 and CDR2: MNHEY, SVGEGT.

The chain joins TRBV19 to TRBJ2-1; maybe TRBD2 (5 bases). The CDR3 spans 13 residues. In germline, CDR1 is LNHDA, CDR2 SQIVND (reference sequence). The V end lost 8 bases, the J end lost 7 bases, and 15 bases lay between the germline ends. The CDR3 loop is CASASSSENEQFF. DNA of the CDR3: TGTGCCAGTGCTAGCTCGTCGGAAAATGAGCAGTTCTTC.

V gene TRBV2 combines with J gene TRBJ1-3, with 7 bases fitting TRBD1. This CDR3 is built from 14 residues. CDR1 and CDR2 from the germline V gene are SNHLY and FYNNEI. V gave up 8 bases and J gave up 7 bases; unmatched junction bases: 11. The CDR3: CASGSRGTVNTIYF. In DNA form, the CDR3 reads TGTGCCAGCGGTTCCAGGGGGACGGTCAACACCATATATTTT.

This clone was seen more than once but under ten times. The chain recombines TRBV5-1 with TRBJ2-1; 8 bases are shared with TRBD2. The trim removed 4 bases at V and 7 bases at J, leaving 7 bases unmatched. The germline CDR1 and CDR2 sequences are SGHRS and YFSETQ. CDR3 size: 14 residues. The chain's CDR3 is CASSPGLVGNEQFF. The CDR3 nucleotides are TGCGCCAGCAGCCCGGGACTAGTGGGGAATGAGCAGTTCTTC.

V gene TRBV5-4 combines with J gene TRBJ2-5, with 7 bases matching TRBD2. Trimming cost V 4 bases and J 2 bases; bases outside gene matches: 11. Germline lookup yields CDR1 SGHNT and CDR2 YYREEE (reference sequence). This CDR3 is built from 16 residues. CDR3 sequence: CASSPRPLAEQETQYF. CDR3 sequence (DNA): TGTGCCAGCAGCCCCCGCCCTCTAGCGGAGCAAGAGACCCAGTACTTC.

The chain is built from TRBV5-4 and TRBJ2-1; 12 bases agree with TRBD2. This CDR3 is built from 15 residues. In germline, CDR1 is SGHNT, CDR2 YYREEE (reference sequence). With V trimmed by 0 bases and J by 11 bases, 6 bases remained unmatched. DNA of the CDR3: TGTGCCAGCAGCTTGGCGGCTAGCGGGGGGGATCAGCAGTTCTTC. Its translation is CASSLAASGGDQQFF.

The CDR3 protein is CASSLPATNEKLFF. CDR3 nucleotides: TGCGCCAGCAGCCTCCCTGCAACTAATGAAAAACTGTTTTTT. The J gene is TRBJ1-4, the V gene TRBV5-1; no reliable D call. Trimming removed 4 bases from V and 0 bases from J, with 7 bases in between. The germline V gene encodes CDR1 SGHRS and CDR2 YFSETQ. CDR3 size: 14 residues.

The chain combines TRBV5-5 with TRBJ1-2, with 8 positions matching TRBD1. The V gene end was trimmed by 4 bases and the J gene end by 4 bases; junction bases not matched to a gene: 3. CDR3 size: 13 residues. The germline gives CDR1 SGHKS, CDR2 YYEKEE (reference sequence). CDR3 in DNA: TGTGCCAGCAGCCGGGGACAGGCCTATGGCTACACCTTC. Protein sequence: CASSRGQAYGYTF.

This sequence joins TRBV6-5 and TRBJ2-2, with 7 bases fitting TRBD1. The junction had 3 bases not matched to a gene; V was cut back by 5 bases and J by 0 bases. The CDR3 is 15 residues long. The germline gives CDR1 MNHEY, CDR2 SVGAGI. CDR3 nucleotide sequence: TGTGCCAGCAGTACCGACAGGGCGAACACCGGGGAGCTGTTTTTT. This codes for CASSTDRANTGELFF.

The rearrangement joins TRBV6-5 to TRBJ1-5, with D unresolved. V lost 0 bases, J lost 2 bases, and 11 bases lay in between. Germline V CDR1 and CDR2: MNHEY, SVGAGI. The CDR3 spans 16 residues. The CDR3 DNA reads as TGTGCCAGCAGTTACTCGAGCGGGTCGGGCAATCAGCCCCAGCATTTT. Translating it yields CASSYSSGSGNQPQHF.

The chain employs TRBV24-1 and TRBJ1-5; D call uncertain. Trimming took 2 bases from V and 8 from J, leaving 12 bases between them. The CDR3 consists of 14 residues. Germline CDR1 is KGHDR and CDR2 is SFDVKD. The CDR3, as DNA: TGTGCCACCAGTGATTCAACGGGTGACGAGCCCCAGCATTTT. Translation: CATSDSTGDEPQHF.

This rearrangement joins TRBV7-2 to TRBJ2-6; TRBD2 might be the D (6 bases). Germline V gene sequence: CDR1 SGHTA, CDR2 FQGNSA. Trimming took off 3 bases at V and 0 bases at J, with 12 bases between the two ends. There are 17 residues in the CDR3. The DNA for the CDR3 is TGTGCCAGCAGCTTCACGGGGGTCCTCTCTGGGGCCAACGTCCTGACTTTC. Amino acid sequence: CASSFTGVLSGANVLTF.

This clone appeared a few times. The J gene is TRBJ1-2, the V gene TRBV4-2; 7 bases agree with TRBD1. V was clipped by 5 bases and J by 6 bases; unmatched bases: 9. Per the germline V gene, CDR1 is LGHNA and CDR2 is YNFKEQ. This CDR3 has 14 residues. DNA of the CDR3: TGTGCCAGCAGCGGGGAGGAGGGGGCGGATGGCTACACCTTC. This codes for CASSGEEGADGYTF.

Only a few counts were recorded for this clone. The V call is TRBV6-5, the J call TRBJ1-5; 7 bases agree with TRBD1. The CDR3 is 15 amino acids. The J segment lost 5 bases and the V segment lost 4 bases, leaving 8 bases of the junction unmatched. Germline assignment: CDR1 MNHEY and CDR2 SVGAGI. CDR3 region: CASSSRQGGHQPQHF. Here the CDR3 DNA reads TGTGCCAGCAGTTCCCGACAGGGCGGCCATCAGCCCCAGCATTTT.

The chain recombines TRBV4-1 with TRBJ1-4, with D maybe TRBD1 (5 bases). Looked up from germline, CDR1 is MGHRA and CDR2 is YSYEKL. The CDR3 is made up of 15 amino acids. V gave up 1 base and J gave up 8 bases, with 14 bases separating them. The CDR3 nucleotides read TGCGCCAGCAGCCAAGGCCGAGGGGAGGGAGAAAAACTGTTTTTT. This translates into CASSQGRGEGEKLFF.

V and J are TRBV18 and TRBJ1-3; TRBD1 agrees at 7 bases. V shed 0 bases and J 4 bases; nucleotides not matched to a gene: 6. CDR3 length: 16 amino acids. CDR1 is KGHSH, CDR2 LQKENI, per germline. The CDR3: CASSPPEGAGGNTIYF. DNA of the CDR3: TGTGCCAGCTCACCACCGGAGGGGGCAGGAGGAAACACCATATATTTT.

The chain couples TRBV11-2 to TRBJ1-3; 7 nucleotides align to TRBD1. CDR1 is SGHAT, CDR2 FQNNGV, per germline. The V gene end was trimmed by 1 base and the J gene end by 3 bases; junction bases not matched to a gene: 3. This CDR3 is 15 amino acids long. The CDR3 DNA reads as TGTGCCAGCAGCTTAGGGGACAGCTATGGAAACACCATATATTTT. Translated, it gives CASSLGDSYGNTIYF. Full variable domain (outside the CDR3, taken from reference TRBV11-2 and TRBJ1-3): EAGVAQSPRYKIIEKRQSVAFWCNPISGHATLYWYQQILGQGPKLLIQFQNNGVVDDSQLPKDRFSAERLKGVDSTLKIQPAKLEDSAVYLCASSLGDSYGNTIYFGEGSWLTVV.

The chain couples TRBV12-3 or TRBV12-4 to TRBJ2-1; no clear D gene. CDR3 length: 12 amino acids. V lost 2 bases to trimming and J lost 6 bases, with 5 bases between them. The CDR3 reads CASSLHFNEQFF. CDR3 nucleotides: TGTGCCAGCAGTTTACACTTCAATGAGCAGTTCTTC.

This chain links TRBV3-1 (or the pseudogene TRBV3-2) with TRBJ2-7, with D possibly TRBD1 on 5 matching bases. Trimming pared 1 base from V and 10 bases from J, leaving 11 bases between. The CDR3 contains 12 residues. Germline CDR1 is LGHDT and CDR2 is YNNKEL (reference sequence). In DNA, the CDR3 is TGTGCCAGCAGCCAAGTTCCCAGGGCCCAGTACTTC. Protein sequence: CASSQVPRAQYF.

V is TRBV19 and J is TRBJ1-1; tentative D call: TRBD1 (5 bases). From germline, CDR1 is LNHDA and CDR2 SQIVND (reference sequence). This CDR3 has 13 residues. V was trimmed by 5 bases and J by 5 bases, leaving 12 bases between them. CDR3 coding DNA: TGTGCCAGTAGTGCGGCCGGGGGGACTGAAGCTTTCTTT. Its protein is CASSAAGGTEAFF.